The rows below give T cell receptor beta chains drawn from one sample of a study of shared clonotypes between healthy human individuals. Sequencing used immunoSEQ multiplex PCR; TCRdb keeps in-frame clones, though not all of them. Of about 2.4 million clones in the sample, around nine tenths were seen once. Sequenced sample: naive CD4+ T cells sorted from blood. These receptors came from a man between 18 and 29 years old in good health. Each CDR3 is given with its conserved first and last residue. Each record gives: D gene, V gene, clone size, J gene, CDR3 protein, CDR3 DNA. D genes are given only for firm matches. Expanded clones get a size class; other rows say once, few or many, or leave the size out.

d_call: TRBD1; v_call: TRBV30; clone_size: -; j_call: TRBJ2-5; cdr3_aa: CASPGTAQETQYF; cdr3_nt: TGTGCCAGCCCCGGGACAGCGCAAGAGACCCAGTACTTC
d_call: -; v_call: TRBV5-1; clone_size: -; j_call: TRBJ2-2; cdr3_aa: CASSSETGELFF; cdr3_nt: TGCGCCAGCAGCTCAGAAACCGGGGAGCTGTTTTTT
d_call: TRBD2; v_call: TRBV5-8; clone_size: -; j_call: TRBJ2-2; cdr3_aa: CASSFWTSGGRFTGELFF; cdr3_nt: TGTGCCAGCAGCTTCTGGACTAGCGGGGGCCGATTCACCGGGGAGCTGTTTTTT
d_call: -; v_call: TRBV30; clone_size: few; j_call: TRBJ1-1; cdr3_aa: CAWSVTPKTEAFF; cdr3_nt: TGTGCCTGGAGTGTAACCCCCAAGACTGAAGCTTTCTTT
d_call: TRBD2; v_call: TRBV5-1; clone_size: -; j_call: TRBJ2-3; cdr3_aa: CASSFETSGSTDTQYF; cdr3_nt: TGCGCCAGCAGCTTCGAGACTAGCGGTAGCACAGATACGCAGTATTTT
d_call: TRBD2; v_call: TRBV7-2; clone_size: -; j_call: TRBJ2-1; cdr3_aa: CASSLIIASGTLTEQFF; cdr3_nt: TGTGCCAGCAGCTTAATCATCGCTAGCGGGACTTTGACTGAGCAGTTCTTC
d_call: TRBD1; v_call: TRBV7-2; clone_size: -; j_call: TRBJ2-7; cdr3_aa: CASRKGGQGTHEQYF; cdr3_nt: TGTGCCAGCAGAAAGGGGGGACAGGGTACCCACGAGCAGTACTTC
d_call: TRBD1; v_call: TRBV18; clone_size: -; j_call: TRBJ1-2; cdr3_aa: CASSPQGDVNYGYTF; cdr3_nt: TGTGCCAGCTCACCTCAGGGGGACGTTAACTATGGCTACACCTTC
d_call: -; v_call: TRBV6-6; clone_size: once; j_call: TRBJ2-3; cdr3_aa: CASSYAGDTQYF; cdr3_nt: TGTGCCAGCAGTTACGCCGGAGATACGCAGTATTTT
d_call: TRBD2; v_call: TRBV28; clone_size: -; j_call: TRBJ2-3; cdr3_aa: CASSLSGGNTDTQYF; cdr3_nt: TGTGCCAGCAGCCTTAGCGGGGGGAACACAGATACGCAGTATTTT
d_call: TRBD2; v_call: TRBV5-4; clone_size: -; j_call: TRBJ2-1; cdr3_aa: CASSLGGAVGAGFNEQFF; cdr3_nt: TGTGCCAGCAGCTTGGGGGGCGCTGTGGGAGCGGGATTCAATGAGCAGTTCTTC
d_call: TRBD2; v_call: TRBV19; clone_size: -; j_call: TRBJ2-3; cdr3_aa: CASSGVAGRTDTQYF; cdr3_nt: TGTGCCAGTAGTGGGGTAGCGGGCCGCACAGATACGCAGTATTTT
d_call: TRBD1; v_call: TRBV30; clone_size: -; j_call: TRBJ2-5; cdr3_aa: CAWTGQNQETQYF; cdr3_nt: TGTGCCTGGACGGGACAGAACCAAGAGACCCAGTACTTC
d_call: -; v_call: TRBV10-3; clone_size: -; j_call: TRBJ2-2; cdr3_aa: CAISESRFRGATGELFF; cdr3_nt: TGTGCCATCAGTGAGTCGAGGTTTAGGGGGGCCACCGGGGAGCTGTTTTTT
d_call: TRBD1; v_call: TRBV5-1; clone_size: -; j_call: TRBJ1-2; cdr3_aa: CASSLEGQGYGYTF; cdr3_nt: TGCGCCAGCAGCCTAGAGGGACAGGGCTATGGCTACACCTTC
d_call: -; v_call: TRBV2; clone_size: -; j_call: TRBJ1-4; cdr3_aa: CASSDLDGGGKLFF; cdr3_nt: TGTGCCAGCAGTGACTTGGACGGTGGGGGAAAACTGTTTTTT
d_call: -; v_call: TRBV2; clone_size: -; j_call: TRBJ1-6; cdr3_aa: CASSAQEGSPLHF; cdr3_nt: TGTGCCAGTTCAGCCCAAGAGGGTTCACCCCTCCACTTT
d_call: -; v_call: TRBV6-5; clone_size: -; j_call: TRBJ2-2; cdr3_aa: CASIGDFSFTGELFF; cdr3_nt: TGTGCCAGCATCGGGGACTTTTCATTCACCGGGGAGCTGTTTTTT
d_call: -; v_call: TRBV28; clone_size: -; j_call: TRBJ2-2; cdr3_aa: CASSLWRGDTGELFF; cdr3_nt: TGTGCCAGCAGTTTATGGAGGGGCGACACCGGGGAGCTGTTTTTT
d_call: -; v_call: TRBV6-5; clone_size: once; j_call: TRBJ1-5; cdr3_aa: CASSYSRWLQPQHF; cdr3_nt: TGTGCCAGCAGTTACTCGAGGTGGCTTCAGCCCCAGCATTTT
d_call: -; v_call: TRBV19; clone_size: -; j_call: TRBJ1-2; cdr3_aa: CASISIGPGVYGYTF; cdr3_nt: TGTGCCAGTATCTCAATAGGGCCCGGCGTCTATGGCTACACCTTC
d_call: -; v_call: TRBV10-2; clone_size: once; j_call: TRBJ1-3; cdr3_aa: CASSESGAGNTIYF; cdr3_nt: TGCGCCAGCAGTGAGTCGGGAGCTGGAAACACCATATATTTT
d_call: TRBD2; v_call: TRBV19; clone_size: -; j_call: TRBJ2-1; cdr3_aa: CASSTRAGDSYNEQFF; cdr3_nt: TGTGCCAGTAGTACCCGTGCGGGAGACTCCTACAATGAGCAGTTCTTC
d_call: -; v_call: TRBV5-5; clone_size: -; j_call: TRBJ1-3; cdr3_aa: CASSLRNSGNTIYF; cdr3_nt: TGTGCCAGCAGCCTGCGGAATTCCGGAAACACCATATATTTT
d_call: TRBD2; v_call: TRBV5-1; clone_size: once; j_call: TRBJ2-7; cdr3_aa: CASSLGTSARYEQYF; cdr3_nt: TGCGCCAGCAGCCTTGGGACTAGCGCGCGCTACGAGCAGTACTTC
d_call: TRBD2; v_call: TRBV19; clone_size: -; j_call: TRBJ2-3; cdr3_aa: CASSIPSGNTDTQYF; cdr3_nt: TGTGCCAGTAGTATCCCTAGCGGGAACACAGATACGCAGTATTTT
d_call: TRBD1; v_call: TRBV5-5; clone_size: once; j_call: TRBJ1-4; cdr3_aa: CASSKDRGNEKLFF; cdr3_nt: TGTGCCAGCAGCAAGGACAGGGGGAATGAAAAACTGTTTTTT
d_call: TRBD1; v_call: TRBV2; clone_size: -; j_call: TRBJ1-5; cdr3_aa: CASSERETGGRISGQPQHF; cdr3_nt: TGTGCCAGCAGTGAAAGGGAGACAGGGGGGAGGATCTCGGGTCAGCCCCAGCATTTT
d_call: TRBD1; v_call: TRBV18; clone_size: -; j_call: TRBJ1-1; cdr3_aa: CASSPGSGGFTEAFF; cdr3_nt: TGTGCCAGCTCACCGGGTTCAGGGGGCTTTACTGAAGCTTTCTTT
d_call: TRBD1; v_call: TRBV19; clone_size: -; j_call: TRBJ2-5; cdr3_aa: CASRTGKSETQYF; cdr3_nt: TGTGCCAGCCGGACAGGGAAAAGCGAGACCCAGTACTTC
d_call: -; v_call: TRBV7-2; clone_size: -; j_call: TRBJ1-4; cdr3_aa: CASSPTVGRNEKLFF; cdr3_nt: TGTGCCAGCAGTCCTACAGTGGGTCGCAATGAAAAACTGTTTTTT
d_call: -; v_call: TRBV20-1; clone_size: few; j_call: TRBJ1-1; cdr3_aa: CSASFLVEAFF; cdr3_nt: TGCAGTGCTAGCTTTCTTGTTGAAGCTTTCTTT
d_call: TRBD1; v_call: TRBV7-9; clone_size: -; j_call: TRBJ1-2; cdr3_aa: CASSLGGTGKGYGYTF; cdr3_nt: TGTGCCAGCAGCTTAGGCGGGACAGGGAAGGGATATGGCTACACCTTC
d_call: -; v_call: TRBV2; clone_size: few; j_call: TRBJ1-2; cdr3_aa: CASSEARGNYGYTF; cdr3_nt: TGTGCCAGCAGTGAAGCACGGGGGAACTATGGCTACACCTTC
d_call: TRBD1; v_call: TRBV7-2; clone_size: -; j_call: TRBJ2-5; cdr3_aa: CASSRDRGVTQYF; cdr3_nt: TGTGCCAGCAGCCGGGACAGGGGGGTGACCCAGTACTTC
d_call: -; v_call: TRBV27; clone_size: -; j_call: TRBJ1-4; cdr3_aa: CASPGFKEATNEKLFF; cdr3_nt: TGTGCCAGCCCAGGCTTTAAAGAAGCAACTAATGAAAAACTGTTTTTT
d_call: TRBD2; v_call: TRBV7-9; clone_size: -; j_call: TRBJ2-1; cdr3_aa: CASSSQGKHVAGVYNEQFF; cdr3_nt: TGTGCCAGCAGCTCACAGGGGAAACACGTAGCGGGAGTGTACAATGAGCAGTTCTTC